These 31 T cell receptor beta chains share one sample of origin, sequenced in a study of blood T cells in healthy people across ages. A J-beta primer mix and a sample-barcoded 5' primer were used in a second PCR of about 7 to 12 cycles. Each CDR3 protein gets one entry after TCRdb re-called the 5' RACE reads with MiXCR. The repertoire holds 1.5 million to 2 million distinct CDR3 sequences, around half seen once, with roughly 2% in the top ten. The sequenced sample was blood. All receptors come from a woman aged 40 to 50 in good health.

CDR3 nucleotides: TGTGCCAGCGCGACAGTCCAAGAGACCCAGTACTTC. It is translated as CASATVQETQYF. The chain uses TRBV6-6 and TRBJ2-5; tentatively, D is TRBD1 (5 bases). Germline V CDR1 and CDR2: MNHNY, SVGAGI (reference sequence). This CDR3 has 12 amino acids. With 8 bases removed from V and 1 base from J, the gap between germline ends came to 8 bases.

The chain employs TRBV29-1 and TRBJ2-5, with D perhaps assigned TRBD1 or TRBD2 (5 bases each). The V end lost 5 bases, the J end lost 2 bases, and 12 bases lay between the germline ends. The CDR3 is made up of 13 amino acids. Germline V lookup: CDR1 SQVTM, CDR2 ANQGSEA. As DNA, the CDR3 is TGCAGCGTTCATCGGGGCTTACAAGAGACCCAGTACTTC. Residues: CSVHRGLQETQYF.

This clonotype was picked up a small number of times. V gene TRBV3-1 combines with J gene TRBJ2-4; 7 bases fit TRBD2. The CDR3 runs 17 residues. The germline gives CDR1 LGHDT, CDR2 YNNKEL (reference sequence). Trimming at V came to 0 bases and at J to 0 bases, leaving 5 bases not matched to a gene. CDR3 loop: CASSQDGEGRAKNIQYF. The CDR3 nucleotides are TGTGCCAGCAGCCAAGATGGGGAGGGAAGAGCCAAAAACATTCAGTACTTC.

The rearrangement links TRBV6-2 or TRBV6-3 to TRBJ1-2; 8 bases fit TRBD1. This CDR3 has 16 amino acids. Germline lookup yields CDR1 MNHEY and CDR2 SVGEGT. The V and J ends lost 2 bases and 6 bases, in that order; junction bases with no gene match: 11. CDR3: CASSYPGQAPRHGYTF. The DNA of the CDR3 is TGTGCCAGCAGTTACCCGGGACAGGCTCCTCGCCATGGCTACACCTTC.

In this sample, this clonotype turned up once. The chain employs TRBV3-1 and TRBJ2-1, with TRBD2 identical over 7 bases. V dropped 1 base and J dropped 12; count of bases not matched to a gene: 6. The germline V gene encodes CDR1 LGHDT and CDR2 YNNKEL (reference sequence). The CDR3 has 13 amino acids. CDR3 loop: CASSQGRGEGQFF. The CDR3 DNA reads TGTGCCAGCAGCCAAGGCCGGGGGGAAGGGCAGTTCTTC.

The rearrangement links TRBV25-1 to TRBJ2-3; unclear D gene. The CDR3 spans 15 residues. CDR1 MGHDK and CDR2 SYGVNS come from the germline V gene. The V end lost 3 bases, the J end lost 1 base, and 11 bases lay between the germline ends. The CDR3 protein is CASSDTETGTDTQYF. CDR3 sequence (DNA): TGTGCCAGCAGTGATACGGAGACGGGCACAGATACGCAGTATTTT.

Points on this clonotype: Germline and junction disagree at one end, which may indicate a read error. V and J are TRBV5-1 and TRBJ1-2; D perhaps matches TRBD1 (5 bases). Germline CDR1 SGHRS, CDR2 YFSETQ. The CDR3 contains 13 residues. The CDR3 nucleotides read TGCGCCAGCAGGTCGGACATTAACTATGGCTGCACCTTC. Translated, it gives CASRSDINYGCTF.

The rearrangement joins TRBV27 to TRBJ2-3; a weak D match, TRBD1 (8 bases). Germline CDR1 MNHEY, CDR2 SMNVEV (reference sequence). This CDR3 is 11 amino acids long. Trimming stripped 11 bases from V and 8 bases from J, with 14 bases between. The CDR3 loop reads CAVHRGGTQYF. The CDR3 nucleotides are TGTGCCGTCCACAGGGGGGGTACGCAGTATTTT.

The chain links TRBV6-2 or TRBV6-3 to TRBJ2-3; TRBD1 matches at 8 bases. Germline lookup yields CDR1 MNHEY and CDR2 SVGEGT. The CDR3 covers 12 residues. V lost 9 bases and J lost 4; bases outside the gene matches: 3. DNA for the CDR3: TGTGCCAGAGGACAGGGTTCAGATACGCAGTATTTT. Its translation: CARGQGSDTQYF.

The CDR3 nucleotides are TGTGCCAGCAGCTTAGGGGCTAGCGATCTTTACGAGCAGTACTTC. It translates to CASSLGASDLYEQYF. The chain carries TRBV7-9 and TRBJ2-7; possible D gene TRBD2, 6 bases. The V end was cut by 1 base, the J end by 4 bases, with 14 bases between. The CDR3 has 15 residues. Germline CDR1 SEHNR, CDR2 FQNEAQ (reference sequence).

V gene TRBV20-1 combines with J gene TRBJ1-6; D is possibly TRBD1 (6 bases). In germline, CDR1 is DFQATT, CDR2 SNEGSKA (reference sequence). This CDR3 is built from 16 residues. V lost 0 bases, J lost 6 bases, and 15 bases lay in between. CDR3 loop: CSARDQRTAVNSPLHF. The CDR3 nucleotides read TGCAGTGCTAGAGATCAAAGGACAGCCGTTAATTCACCCCTCCACTTT.

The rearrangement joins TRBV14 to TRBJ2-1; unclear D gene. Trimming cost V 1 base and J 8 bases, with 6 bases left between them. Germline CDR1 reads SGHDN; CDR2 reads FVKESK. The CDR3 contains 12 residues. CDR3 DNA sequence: TGTGCCAGCAGCCAAGCGGCACATGAGCAGTTCTTC. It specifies CASSQAAHEQFF.

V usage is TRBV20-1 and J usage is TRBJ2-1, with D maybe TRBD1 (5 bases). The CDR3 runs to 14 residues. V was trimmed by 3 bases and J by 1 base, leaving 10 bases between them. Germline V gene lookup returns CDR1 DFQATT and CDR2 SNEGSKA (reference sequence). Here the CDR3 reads CSASVRTSYNEQFF. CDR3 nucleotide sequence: TGCAGTGCTAGTGTGAGGACATCCTACAATGAGCAGTTCTTC.

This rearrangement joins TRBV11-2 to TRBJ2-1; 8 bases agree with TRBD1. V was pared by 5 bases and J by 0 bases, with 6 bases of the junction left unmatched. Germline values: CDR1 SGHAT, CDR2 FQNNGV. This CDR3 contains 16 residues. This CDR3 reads CASSRQGQSSYNEQFF. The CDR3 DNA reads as TGTGCCAGCAGCAGACAGGGGCAGAGCTCCTACAATGAGCAGTTCTTC.

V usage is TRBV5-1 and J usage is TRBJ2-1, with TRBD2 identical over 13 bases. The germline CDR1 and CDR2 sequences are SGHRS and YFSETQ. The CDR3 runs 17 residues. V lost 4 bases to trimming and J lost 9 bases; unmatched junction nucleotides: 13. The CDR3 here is CASSPTFTSGGAGEQFF. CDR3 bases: TGCGCCAGCAGCCCGACCTTTACTAGCGGGGGGGCCGGTGAGCAGTTCTTC.

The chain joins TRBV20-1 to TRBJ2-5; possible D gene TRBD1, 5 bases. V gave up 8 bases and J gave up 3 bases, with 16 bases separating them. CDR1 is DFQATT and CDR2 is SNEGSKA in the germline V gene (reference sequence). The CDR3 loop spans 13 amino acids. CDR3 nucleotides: TGCAGTCCGCAGGGCAGCGCCGAAGAGACCCAGTACTTC. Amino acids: CSPQGSAEETQYF.

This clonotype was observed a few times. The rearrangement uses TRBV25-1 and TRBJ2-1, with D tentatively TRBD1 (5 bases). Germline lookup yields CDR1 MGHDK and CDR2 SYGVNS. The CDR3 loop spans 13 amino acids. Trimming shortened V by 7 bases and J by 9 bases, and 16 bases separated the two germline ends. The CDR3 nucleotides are TGTGCCAGCAATGGGCAAGGGGCGAGTGAGCAGTTCTTC. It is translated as CASNGQGASEQFF. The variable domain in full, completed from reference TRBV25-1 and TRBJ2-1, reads EADIYQTPRYLVIGTGKKITLECSQTMGHDKMYWYQQDPGMELHLIHYSYGVNSTEKGDLSSESTVSRIRTEHFPLTLESARPSHTSQYLCASNGQGASEQFFGPGTRLTVL.

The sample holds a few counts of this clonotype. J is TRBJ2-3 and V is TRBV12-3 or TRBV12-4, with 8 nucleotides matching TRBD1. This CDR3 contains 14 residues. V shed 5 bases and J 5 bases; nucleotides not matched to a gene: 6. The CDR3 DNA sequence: TGTGCCAGCAGTCTGGACAGGGCTGAAGATACGCAGTATTTT. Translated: CASSLDRAEDTQYF.

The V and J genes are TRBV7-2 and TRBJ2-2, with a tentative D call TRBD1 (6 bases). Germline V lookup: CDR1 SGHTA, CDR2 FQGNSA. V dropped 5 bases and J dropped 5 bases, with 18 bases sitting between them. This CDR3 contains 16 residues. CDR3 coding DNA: TGTGCCAGCAGCGGCGAGACAGGAAAAGGGACCGGGGAGCTGTTTTTT. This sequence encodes CASSGETGKGTGELFF.

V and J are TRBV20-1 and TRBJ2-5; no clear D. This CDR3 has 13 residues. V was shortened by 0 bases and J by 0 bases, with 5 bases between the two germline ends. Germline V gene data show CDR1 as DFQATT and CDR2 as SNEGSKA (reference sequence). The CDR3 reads CSARDKYQETQYF. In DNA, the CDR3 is TGCAGTGCTAGAGATAAGTACCAAGAGACCCAGTACTTC.

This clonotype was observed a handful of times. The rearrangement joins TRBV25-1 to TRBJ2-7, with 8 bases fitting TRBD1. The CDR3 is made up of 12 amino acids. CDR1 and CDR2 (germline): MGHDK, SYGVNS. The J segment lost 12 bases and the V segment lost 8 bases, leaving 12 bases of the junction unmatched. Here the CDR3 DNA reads TGTGCCAGCGGTCAGGACAGGGACCATCGGTACTTC. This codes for CASGQDRDHRYF.

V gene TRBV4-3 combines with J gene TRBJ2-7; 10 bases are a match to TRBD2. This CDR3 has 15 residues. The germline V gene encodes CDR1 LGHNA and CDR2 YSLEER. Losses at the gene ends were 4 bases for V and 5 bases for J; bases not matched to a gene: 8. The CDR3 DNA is TGCGCCAGCAGCCTCCAGCGGGGGGGTTGGAACGAGCAGTACTTC. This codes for CASSLQRGGWNEQYF.

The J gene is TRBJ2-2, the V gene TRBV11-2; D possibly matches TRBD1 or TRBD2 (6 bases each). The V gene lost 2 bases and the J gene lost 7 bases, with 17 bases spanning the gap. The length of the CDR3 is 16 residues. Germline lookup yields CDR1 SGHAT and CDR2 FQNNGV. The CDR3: CASSLIRGPDGGELFF. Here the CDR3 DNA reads TGTGCCAGCAGCTTAATCCGGGGGCCTGATGGCGGGGAGCTGTTTTTT. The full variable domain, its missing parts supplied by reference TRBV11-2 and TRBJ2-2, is EAGVAQSPRYKIIEKRQSVAFWCNPISGHATLYWYQQILGQGPKLLIQFQNNGVVDDSQLPKDRFSAERLKGVDSTLKIQPAKLEDSAVYLCASSLIRGPDGGELFFGEGSRLTVL.

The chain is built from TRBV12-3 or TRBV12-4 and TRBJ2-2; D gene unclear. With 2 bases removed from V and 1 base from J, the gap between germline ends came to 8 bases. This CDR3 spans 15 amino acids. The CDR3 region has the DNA TGTGCCAGCAGTTTAAGTTCCCTGAACACCGGGGAGCTGTTTTTT. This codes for CASSLSSLNTGELFF.

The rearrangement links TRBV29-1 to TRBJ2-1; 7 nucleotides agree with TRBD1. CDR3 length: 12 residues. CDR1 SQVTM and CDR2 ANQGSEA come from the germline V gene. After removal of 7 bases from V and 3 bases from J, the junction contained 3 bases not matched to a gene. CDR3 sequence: CSGDRDYNEQFF. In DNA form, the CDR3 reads TGCAGCGGCGACAGGGACTACAATGAGCAGTTCTTC.

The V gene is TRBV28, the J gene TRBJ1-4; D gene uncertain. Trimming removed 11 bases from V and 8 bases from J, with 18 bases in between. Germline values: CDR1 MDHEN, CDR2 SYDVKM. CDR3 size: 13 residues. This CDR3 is CAGRVRGSEKLFF. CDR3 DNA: TGTGCCGGCCGAGTTAGAGGGAGCGAAAAACTGTTTTTT.

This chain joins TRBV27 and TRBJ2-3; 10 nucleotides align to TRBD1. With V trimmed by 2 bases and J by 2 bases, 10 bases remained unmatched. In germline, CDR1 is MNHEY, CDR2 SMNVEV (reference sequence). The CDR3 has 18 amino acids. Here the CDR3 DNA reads TGTGCCAGCAGTTTAAGAGGGCGCGGGACAGGGGTCACAGATACGCAGTATTTT. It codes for CASSLRGRGTGVTDTQYF.

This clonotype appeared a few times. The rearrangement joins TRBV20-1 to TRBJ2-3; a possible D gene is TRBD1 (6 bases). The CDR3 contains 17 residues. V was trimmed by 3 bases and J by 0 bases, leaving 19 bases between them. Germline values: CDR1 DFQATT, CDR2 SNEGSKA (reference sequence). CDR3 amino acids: CSARGQLTPGSTDTQYF. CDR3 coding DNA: TGCAGTGCTAGGGGACAACTAACCCCGGGGAGCACAGATACGCAGTATTTT.

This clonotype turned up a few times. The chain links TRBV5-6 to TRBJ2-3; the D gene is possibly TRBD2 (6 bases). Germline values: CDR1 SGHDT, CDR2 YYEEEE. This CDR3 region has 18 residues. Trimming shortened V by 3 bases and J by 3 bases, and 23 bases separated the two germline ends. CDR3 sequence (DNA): TGTGCCAGCAGCTCATTTCTGGGGTTAGCGGCGGGGACAGATACGCAGTATTTT. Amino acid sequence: CASSSFLGLAAGTDTQYF.

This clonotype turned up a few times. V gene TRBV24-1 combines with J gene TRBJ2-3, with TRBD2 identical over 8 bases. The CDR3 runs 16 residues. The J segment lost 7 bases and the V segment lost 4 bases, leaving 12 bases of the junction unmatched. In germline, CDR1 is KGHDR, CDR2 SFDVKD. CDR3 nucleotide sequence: TGTGCCACCAGTGACCCCGGGAGGGGGGCACGGAATACGCAGTATTTT. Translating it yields CATSDPGRGARNTQYF.

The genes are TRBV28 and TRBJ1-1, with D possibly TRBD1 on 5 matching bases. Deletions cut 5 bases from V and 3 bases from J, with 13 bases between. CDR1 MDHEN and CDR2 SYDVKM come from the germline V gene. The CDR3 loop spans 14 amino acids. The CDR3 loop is CASSLTRVYTEAFF. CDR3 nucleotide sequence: TGTGCCAGCAGTCTCACCAGGGTATACACTGAAGCTTTCTTT.